This paragraph reports one T cell receptor beta chain. What it binds is unknown. This specimen comes from a study of shared clonotypes between healthy human individuals. Study summary: CD4 naive and CD4 memory each took three plates per donor, while CD8 naive took two and CD8 memory one. Broader study findings: Naive subsets, compared against memory subsets, generally had larger estimated richness values.

On sorted subsets, replicate PCRs used approximately 190 ng DNA, or approximately 33,000 T cell genomes. Libraries were prepared by immunoSEQ multiplex PCR; TCRdb keeps only in-frame clonotypes and omits some of them. The profile shows 2 million to 2.5 million clones, roughly 93% of them singletons. This CDR3 is 16 amino acids long. J lost 5 bases, V lost 6 bases, and 10 bases had no gene match. The germline gives CDR1 MNHNY, CDR2 SVGAGI (reference sequence). The chain joins TRBV6-6 to TRBJ2-5, with TRBD2 matching over 12 bases. The sample taken for sequencing was naive CD4+ T cells from PBMCs. Noted subset: CD45RA+ positively selected. This clonotype was obtained from a man younger than 35 in good health. Some clones in this sample may be carry-over from other donors' samples. In DNA, the CDR3 is TGTGCCAGCAGCCCCCGACTAGCGGGAGTTGGTGAGACCCAGTACTTC. Translated, it gives CASSPRLAGVGETQYF.